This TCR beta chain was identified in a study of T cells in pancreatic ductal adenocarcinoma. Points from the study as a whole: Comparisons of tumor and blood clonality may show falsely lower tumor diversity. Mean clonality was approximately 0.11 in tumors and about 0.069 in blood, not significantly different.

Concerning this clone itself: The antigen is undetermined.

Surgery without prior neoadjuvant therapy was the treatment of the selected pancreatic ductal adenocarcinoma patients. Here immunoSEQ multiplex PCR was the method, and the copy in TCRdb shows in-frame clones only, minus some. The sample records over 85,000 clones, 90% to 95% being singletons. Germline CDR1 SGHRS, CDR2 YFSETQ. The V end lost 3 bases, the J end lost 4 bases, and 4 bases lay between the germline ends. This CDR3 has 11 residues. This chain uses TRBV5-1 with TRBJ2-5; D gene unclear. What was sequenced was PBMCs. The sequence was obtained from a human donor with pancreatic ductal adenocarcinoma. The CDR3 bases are TGCGCCAGCAGCTCCTTAGAGACCCAGTACTTC. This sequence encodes CASSSLETQYF.